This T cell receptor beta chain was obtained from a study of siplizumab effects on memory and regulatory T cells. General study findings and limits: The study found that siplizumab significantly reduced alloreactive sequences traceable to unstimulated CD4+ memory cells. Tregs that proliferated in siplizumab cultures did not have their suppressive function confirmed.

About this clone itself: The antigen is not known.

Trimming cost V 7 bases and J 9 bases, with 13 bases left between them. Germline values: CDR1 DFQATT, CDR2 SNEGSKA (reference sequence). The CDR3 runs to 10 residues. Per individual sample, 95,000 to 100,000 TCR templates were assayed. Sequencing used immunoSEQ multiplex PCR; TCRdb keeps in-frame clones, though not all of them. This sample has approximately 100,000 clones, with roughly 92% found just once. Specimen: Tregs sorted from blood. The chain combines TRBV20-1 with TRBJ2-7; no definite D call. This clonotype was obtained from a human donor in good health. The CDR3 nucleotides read TGCAGTGTGGACGGATTGAGGCAGTACTTC. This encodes CSVDGLRQYF.